What follows are 27 T cell receptor beta chains derived from one specimen sequenced in a study of response to subunit inactivated influenza vaccine. TCRdb re-called the RT-PCR reads with MiXCR, one entry per CDR3 protein. The sample has around 250,000 distinct CDR3 sequences; 12% are singletons. The starting material was non-naive T cells sorted from PBMCs, obtained approximately 15 days before vaccination. Source of these receptors: a man between 45 and 60 years old who received an inactivated influenza vaccine.

This chain connects TRBV12-3 or TRBV12-4 to TRBJ2-1, with D perhaps TRBD1 (5 bases). V was cut by 6 bases and J by 0 bases, with 9 bases left in between. The CDR3 runs to 14 residues. DNA of the CDR3: TGTGCCAGCAGGAAAGGGGTCTCCTACAATGAGCAGTTCTTC. Its protein product is CASRKGVSYNEQFF.

As for this clonotype: At one boundary the junction diverges from the germline segment, which might be a read error. This chain uses TRBV18 with TRBJ2-1, with TRBD1 identical over 9 bases. Germline V gives CDR1 KGHSH, CDR2 LQKENI. This CDR3 is built from 15 residues. This CDR3 reads CSSSQQGASMVEQFF. CDR3 coding DNA: TGTTCCAGCTCGCAACAGGGGGCCAGTATGGTTGAGCAGTTCTTC.

This clonotype occurred many times. The chain carries TRBV6-5 and TRBJ2-7; D is possibly TRBD1 (5 bases). The V gene lost 4 bases and the J gene lost 4 bases, with 14 bases spanning the gap. This CDR3 spans 14 amino acids. Looked up from germline, CDR1 is MNHEY and CDR2 is SVGAGI. The CDR3, as DNA: TGTGCCAGCAGTTCTCCCCAGCAGGGTTACGAGCAGTACTTC. Its translation is CASSSPQQGYEQYF.

This chain uses TRBV5-1 with TRBJ2-2, with 12 bases lining up with TRBD2. The length of the CDR3 is 16 residues. Germline assignment: CDR1 SGHRS and CDR2 YFSETQ. V shed 4 bases, J shed 7 bases, and the junction held 8 bases outside the gene matches. The CDR3 region is CASSPVTSGSGGELFF. In DNA, the CDR3 is TGCGCCAGCAGCCCAGTGACTAGCGGGAGCGGCGGGGAGCTGTTTTTT. The complete variable domain, with remaining parts taken from reference TRBV5-1 and TRBJ2-2, reads KAGVTQTPRYLIKTRGQQVTLSCSPISGHRSVSWYQQTPGQGLQFLFEYFSETQRNKGNFPGRFSGRQFSNSRSEMNVSTLELGDSALYLCASSPVTSGSGGELFFGEGSRLTVL.

This sequence joins TRBV12-3 or TRBV12-4 and TRBJ2-7; 9 bases agree with TRBD1. After removal of 6 bases from V and 4 bases from J, the junction contained 4 bases not matched to a gene. The CDR3 has 13 residues. The CDR3 nucleotides read TGTGCCAGCAGGCGGACAGGGGAATACGAGCAGTACTTC. Its protein is CASRRTGEYEQYF.

This clonotype was seen ten or more times. V usage is TRBV29-1 and J usage is TRBJ2-2; D might be TRBD2 (6 bases). The V gene's germline CDR1 is SQVTM and CDR2 ANQGSEA. The CDR3 has 14 residues. V shed 4 bases and J shed 6 bases, with 15 bases lying between them. CDR3 sequence: CSVAGGSFAGELFF. The DNA of the CDR3 is TGCAGCGTTGCTGGGGGGTCTTTCGCCGGGGAGCTGTTTTTT.

The CDR3 DNA reads as TGTGCCACCAGCACCCGGGGCGTTTACCGTGAGCAGTTCTTC. It codes for CATSTRGVYREQFF. The chain links TRBV15 to TRBJ2-1; D could derive from TRBD1 or TRBD2 (5 bases each). This CDR3 has 14 amino acids. CDR1 and CDR2 (germline): LNHNV, YYDKDF (reference sequence). Trimming left V 4 bases short and J 9 bases short, with 16 bases between.

This rearrangement joins TRBV18 to TRBJ2-5; 8 bases agree with TRBD1. This CDR3 is 17 amino acids long. Trimming cost V 1 base and J 4 bases; bases outside gene matches: 11. Germline loops: CDR1 KGHSH, CDR2 LQKENI. The CDR3 region has the DNA TGTGCCAGCTCACCACAGCCCGACTTCAGGGGGCCAGAGACCCAGTACTTC. Protein product: CASSPQPDFRGPETQYF.

V is TRBV20-1 and J is TRBJ2-3; tentative D call: TRBD1 (6 bases). The CDR3 runs 15 residues. The V end was cut by 0 bases, the J end by 1 base, with 11 bases between. Germline CDR1 is DFQATT and CDR2 is SNEGSKA (reference sequence). In DNA, the CDR3 is TGCAGTGCTAGAGATTGGGGGCGAGGCACAGATACGCAGTATTTT. Protein: CSARDWGRGTDTQYF.

The V gene is TRBV28, the J gene TRBJ2-1; the match to TRBD2 covers 7 bases. The CDR3 has 14 amino acids. J gave up 4 bases and V 7 bases, and 7 bases lay outside the gene matches. Germline V gene lookup returns CDR1 MDHEN and CDR2 SYDVKM. CDR3 DNA sequence: TGTGCCAGCAAAGACGGGAGGACTTACAATGAGCAGTTCTTC. This translates into CASKDGRTYNEQFF.

V usage is TRBV15 and J usage is TRBJ2-7, with 9 bases that match TRBD1. This CDR3 comprises 14 residues. Per the germline V gene, CDR1 is LNHNV and CDR2 is YYDKDF (reference sequence). J was trimmed by 3 bases and V by 1 base; bases with no gene match: 1. The CDR3 here is CATSRATGGYEQYF. The CDR3 coding sequence is TGTGCCACCAGCAGAGCGACAGGGGGCTACGAGCAGTACTTC. Full variable domain (missing parts from reference TRBV15 and TRBJ2-7): DAMVIQNPRYQVTQFGKPVTLSCSQTLNHNVMYWYQQKSSQAPKLLFHYYDKDFNNEADTPDNFQSRRPNTSFCFLDIRSPGLGDTAMYLCATSRATGGYEQYFGPGTRLTVT.

V gene TRBV12-3 or TRBV12-4 combines with J gene TRBJ2-1; D is unclear. V lost 5 bases to trimming and J lost 10 bases, with 9 bases between them. The CDR3 extends over 11 amino acids. CDR3 residues: CASSPAMEQFF. Written as DNA, the CDR3 is TGTGCCAGCAGTCCGGCCATGGAGCAGTTCTTC.

V gene TRBV11-3 combines with J gene TRBJ2-1, with 9 bases aligning to TRBD2. Trimming took 1 base from V and 5 from J; bases not matched to a gene: 3. The germline CDR1 and CDR2 sequences are SGHNT and YENEEA. The CDR3 extends over 15 amino acids. CDR3 DNA: TGTGCCAGCAGCTTAGGGGGGACTAGCAACAATGAGCAGTTCTTC. This translates into CASSLGGTSNNEQFF.

This clonotype was counted a few times. The CDR3 sequence: CASSLANRGGYEQYF. The DNA for the CDR3 is TGTGCCAGCAGCTTAGCTAACAGGGGAGGCTACGAGCAGTACTTC. The rearrangement uses TRBV11-1 and TRBJ2-7; perhaps TRBD1 as D (7 bases). Germline CDR1 reads SGHAT; CDR2 reads FQDESV (reference sequence). The V gene lost 0 bases and the J gene lost 3 bases, with 12 bases spanning the gap. This CDR3 has 15 amino acids. Full variable domain (outside the CDR3, taken from reference TRBV11-1 and TRBJ2-7): EAEVAQSPRYKITEKSQAVAFWCDPISGHATLYWYRQILGQGPELLVQFQDESVVDDSQLPKDRFSAERLKGVDSTLKIQPAELGDSAMYLCASSLANRGGYEQYFGPGTRLTVT.

This clonotype was seen a handful of times. CDR3 sequence reads: CASSAPSPQHF. CDR3 DNA sequence: TGTGCCAGCAGTGCTCCCAGCCCCCAGCATTTT. The J gene is TRBJ1-5, the V gene TRBV6-1; D ambiguous. CDR1 is MNHNS and CDR2 is SASEGT in the germline V gene. Trimming removed 4 bases from V and 10 bases from J, with 8 bases in between. The length of the CDR3 is 11 residues.

The chain is built from TRBV12-3 or TRBV12-4 and TRBJ1-6; D may be TRBD1 (5 bases). The CDR3 sequence is 14 residues long. The ends were cut back, 8 bases at V and 3 bases at J, with 11 bases in the middle. As DNA, the CDR3 is TGTGCCAGCCCCGGGGGTTACTATAATTCACCCCTCCACTTT. It is translated as CASPGGYYNSPLHF.

The V gene is TRBV20-1, the J gene TRBJ2-7, with D possibly TRBD2 on 5 matching bases. CDR1 and CDR2 from the germline V gene are DFQATT and SNEGSKA (reference sequence). V was clipped by 3 bases and J by 4 bases, with 16 bases between them. The length of the CDR3 is 14 residues. CDR3 sequence reads: CSASRPGVTYEQYF. DNA of the CDR3: TGCAGTGCTAGTCGTCCCGGGGTTACTTACGAGCAGTACTTC.

The V call is TRBV7-9, the J call TRBJ1-1, with D unclear. The CDR3 contains 16 residues. Per the germline V gene, CDR1 is SEHNR and CDR2 is FQNEAQ (reference sequence). V was clipped by 4 bases and J by 4 bases, with 19 bases between them. The CDR3 here is CASSSGPQTRSTEAFF. CDR3 sequence (DNA): TGTGCCAGCAGCTCCGGTCCACAGACTAGGAGCACTGAAGCTTTCTTT. Based on the CDR3 plus reference TRBV7-9 and TRBJ1-1, the full variable domain is DTGVSQNPRHKITKRGQNVTFRCDPISEHNRLYWYRQTLGQGPEFLTYFQNEAQLEKSRLLSDRFSAERPKGSFSTLEIQRTEQGDSAMYLCASSSGPQTRSTEAFFGQGTRLTVV.

This clonotype was counted at least ten times. The chain combines TRBV2 with TRBJ2-7, with D hard to call. The CDR3 runs to 11 residues. V was shortened by 6 bases and J by 6 bases, with 9 bases between the two germline ends. The V gene's germline CDR1 is SNHLY and CDR2 FYNNEI. CDR3 DNA sequence: TGTGCCAGCAGCCTAATCTCCGAGCAGTACTTC. As protein: CASSLISEQYF.

V is TRBV24-1 and J is TRBJ1-3; no clear D. Germline V gene sequence: CDR1 KGHDR, CDR2 SFDVKD. The CDR3 is 14 amino acids. Trimming pared 4 bases from V and 1 base from J, leaving 7 bases between. The CDR3, as DNA: TGTGCCACCAGTGAGGGAGGGTCTGGAAACACCATATATTTT. Translating it yields CATSEGGSGNTIYF.

V is TRBV20-1 and J is TRBJ1-5; D might be TRBD1 (6 bases). Looked up from germline, CDR1 is DFQATT and CDR2 is SNEGSKA (reference sequence). The CDR3 runs 14 residues. Trimming removed 6 bases at V and 1 base at J, with 13 bases between. The CDR3 DNA follows: TGCAGTGCGGACACAGGGTCCAGCAATCAGCCCCAGCATTTT. It translates to CSADTGSSNQPQHF.

This clonotype showed up just a few times. V and J are TRBV28 and TRBJ1-1, with TRBD1 identical over 7 bases. CDR1 is MDHEN and CDR2 is SYDVKM in the germline V gene. V shed 5 bases, J shed 1 base, and the junction held 4 bases outside the gene matches. CDR3 length equals 14 residues. The CDR3: CASSAGTANTEAFF. Written as DNA, the CDR3 is TGTGCCAGCAGTGCGGGGACAGCGAACACTGAAGCTTTCTTT.

This clonotype was found a few times. This chain joins TRBV28 and TRBJ1-5, with D maybe TRBD1 (5 bases). Germline V gene sequence: CDR1 MDHEN, CDR2 SYDVKM. The V end lost 7 bases, the J end lost 6 bases, and 19 bases lay between the germline ends. This CDR3 contains 15 residues. The CDR3 reads CASTGGGAIIQPQHF. The CDR3 DNA reads as TGTGCCAGCACCGGGGGTGGGGCAATTATTCAGCCCCAGCATTTT.

The chain employs TRBV6-1 and TRBJ1-3, with TRBD1 as a possible D gene (6 bases). The V and J ends lost 4 bases and 0 bases respectively, with 10 bases between them. The CDR3 sequence is 15 residues long. Germline assignment: CDR1 MNHNS and CDR2 SASEGT. The CDR3 loop is CASSGGGLSGNTIYF. Written as DNA, the CDR3 is TGTGCCAGCAGTGGAGGGGGACTCTCTGGAAACACCATATATTTT.

This clonotype was seen a few times. The chain combines TRBV13 with TRBJ2-1, with 15 bases lining up with TRBD2. This CDR3 has 18 amino acids. V was pared by 1 base and J by 7 bases, with 8 bases of the junction left unmatched. CDR1 is PRHDT and CDR2 is FYEKMQ in the germline V gene (reference sequence). CDR3: CASSLVRTSGRASNEQFF. The CDR3 DNA sequence: TGTGCCAGCAGCTTAGTTCGGACTAGCGGGAGGGCGTCGAATGAGCAGTTCTTC. The entire variable domain, with the rest obtained from reference TRBV13 and TRBJ2-1, is as follows: AAGVIQSPRHLIKEKRETATLKCYPIPRHDTVYWYQQGPGQDPQFLISFYEKMQSDKGSIPDRFSAQQFSDYHSELNMSSLELGDSALYFCASSLVRTSGRASNEQFFGPGTRLTVL.

This rearrangement joins TRBV7-2 to TRBJ2-1; 9 bases fit TRBD2. Germline loops: CDR1 SGHTA, CDR2 FQGNSA. The CDR3 consists of 16 residues. J gave up 6 bases and V 1 base, and 7 bases lay outside the gene matches. The DNA for the CDR3 is TGTGCCAGCAGCTTAGAACCGGGACTAGCTTTCAATGAGCAGTTCTTC. This codes for CASSLEPGLAFNEQFF.

The sample holds many counts of this clonotype. The chain uses TRBV7-8 and TRBJ2-3, with D unclear. The V gene's germline CDR1 is SGHVS and CDR2 FQNEAQ. V was pared by 5 bases and J by 4 bases, with 10 bases between. This CDR3 is built from 13 residues. CDR3: CASSPPRADTQYF. CDR3 nucleotide sequence: TGTGCCAGCAGCCCCCCTAGGGCAGATACGCAGTATTTT.